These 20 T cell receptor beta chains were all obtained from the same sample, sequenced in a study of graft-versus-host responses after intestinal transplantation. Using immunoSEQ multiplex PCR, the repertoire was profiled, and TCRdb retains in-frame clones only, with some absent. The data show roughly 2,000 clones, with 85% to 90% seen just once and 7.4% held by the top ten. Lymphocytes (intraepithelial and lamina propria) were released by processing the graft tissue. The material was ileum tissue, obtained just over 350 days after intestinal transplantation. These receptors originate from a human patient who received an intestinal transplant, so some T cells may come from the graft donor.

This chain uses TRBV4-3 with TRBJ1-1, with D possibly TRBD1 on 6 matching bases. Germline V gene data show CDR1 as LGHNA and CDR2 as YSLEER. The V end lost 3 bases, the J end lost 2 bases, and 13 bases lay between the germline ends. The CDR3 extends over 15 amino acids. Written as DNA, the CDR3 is TGCGCCAGCAGCCAGACATTGGACAGTAACACTGAAGCTTTCTTT. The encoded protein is CASSQTLDSNTEAFF.

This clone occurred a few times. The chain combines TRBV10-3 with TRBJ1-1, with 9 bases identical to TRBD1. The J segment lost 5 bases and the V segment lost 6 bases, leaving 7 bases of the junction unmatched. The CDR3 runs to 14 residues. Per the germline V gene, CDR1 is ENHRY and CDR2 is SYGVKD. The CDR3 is CAISAGTGQTEAFF. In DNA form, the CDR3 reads TGTGCCATCAGCGCGGGGACAGGGCAAACTGAAGCTTTCTTT.

CDR3: CAWSFGDEQFF. The CDR3 DNA sequence: TGTGCCTGGAGTTTTGGGGATGAGCAGTTCTTC. The V call is TRBV30, the J call TRBJ2-1; D remains ambiguous. This CDR3 spans 11 amino acids. Germline values: CDR1 GTSNPN, CDR2 SVGIG (reference sequence). V lost 2 bases and J 8 bases, leaving 7 bases between the germline ends.

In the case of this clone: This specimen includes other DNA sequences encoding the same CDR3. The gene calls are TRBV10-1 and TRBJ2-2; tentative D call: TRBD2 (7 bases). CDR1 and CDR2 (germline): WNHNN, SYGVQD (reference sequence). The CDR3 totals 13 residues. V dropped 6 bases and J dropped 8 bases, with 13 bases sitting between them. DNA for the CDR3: TGCGCCAGCAGCCGGGCGGGGGCTGGGGAGCTGTTTTTT. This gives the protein CASSRAGAGELFF.

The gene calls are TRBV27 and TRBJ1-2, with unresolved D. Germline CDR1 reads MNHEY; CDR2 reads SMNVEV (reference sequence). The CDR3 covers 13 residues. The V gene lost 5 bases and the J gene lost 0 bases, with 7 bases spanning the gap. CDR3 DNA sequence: TGTGCCAGCAGTCATGGGGCTAACTATGGCTACACCTTC. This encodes CASSHGANYGYTF.

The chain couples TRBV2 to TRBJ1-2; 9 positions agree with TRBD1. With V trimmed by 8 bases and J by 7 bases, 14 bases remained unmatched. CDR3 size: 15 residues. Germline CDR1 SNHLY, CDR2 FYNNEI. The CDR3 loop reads CASVRGQGVFAGYTF. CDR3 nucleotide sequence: TGTGCCAGCGTCAGGGGACAGGGAGTTTTCGCTGGCTACACCTTC.

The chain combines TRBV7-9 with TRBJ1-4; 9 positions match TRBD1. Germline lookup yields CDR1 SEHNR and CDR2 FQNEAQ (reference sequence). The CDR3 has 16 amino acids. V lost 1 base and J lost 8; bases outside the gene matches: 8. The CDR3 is CASSLGTGDAPEKLFF. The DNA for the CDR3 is TGTGCCAGCAGCTTAGGGACAGGGGATGCCCCCGAAAAACTGTTTTTT.

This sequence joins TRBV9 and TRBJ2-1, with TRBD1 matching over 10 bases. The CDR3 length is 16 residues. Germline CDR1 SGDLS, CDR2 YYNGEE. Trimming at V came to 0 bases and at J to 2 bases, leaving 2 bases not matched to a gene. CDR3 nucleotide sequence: TGTGCCAGCAGCGTAGCTGGACAGGGGGCCTACAATGAGCAGTTCTTC. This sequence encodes CASSVAGQGAYNEQFF.

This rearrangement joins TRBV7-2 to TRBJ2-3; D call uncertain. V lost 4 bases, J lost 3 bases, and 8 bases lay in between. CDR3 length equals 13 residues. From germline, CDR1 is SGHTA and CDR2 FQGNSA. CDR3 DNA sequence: TGTGCCAGCAGCTCGACCTGGACAGATACGCAGTATTTT. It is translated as CASSSTWTDTQYF.

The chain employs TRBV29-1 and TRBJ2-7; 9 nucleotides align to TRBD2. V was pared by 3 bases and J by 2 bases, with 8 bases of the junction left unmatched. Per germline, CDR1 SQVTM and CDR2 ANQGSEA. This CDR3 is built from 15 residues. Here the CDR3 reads CSVDRASGITYEQYF. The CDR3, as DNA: TGCAGCGTTGACAGGGCTAGCGGGATCACCTACGAGCAGTACTTC.

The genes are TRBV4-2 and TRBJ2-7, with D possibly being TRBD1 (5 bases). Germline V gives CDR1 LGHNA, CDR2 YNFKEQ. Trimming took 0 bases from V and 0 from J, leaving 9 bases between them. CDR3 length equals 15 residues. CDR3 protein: CASSQDLQGSYEQYF. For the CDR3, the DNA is TGTGCCAGCAGCCAAGACCTGCAGGGCTCCTACGAGCAGTACTTC.

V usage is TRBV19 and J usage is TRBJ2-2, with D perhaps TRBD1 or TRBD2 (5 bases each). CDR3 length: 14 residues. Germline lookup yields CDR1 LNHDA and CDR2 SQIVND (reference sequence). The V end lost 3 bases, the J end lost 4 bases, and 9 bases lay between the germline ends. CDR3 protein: CASSIAGTTGELFF. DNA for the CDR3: TGTGCCAGTAGTATCGCAGGGACCACCGGGGAGCTGTTTTTT.

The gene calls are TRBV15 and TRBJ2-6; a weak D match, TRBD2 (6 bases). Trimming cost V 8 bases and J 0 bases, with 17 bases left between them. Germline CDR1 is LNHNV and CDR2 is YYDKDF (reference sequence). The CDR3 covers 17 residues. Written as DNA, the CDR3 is TGTGCCACCGCGGGACCAGATGGGACCTCTGGGGCCAACGTCCTGACTTTC. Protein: CATAGPDGTSGANVLTF.

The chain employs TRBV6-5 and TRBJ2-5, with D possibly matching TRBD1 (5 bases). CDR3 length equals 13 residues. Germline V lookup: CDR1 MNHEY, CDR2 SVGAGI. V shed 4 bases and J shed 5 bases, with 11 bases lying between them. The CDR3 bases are TGTGCCAGCAGTTCCCCAGGGCGGGAGACCCAGTACTTC. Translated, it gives CASSSPGRETQYF.

The CDR3 nucleotides are TGTGCTAGTGGTTTAAAACAGGGATTGGGCACCGGGGAGCTGTTTTTT. Its translation: CASGLKQGLGTGELFF. The chain is built from TRBV12-5 and TRBJ2-2, with D possibly matching TRBD1 (6 bases). The CDR3 loop spans 16 amino acids. Germline CDR1 reads LGHNT; CDR2 reads FRNRAP. The V and J ends lost 3 bases and 4 bases respectively, with 15 bases between them.

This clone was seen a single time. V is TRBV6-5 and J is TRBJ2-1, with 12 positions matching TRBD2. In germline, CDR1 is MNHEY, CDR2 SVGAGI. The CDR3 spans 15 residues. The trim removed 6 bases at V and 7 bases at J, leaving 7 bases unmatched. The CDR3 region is CASRLAGGPGNEQFF. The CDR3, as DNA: TGTGCCAGCAGGCTAGCGGGAGGGCCTGGGAATGAGCAGTTCTTC.

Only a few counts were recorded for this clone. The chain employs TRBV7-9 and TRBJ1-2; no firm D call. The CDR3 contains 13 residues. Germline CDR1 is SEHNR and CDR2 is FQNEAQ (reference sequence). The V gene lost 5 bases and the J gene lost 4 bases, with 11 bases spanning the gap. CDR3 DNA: TGTGCCAGCAGCGTGATAGGGATCTATGGCTACACCTTC. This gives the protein CASSVIGIYGYTF.

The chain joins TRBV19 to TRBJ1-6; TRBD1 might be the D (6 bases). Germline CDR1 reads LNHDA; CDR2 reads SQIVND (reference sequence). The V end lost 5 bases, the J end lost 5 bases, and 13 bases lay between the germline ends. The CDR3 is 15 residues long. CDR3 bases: TGTGCCAGTAGTGAAGGGGGGACGCATAATTCACCCCTCCACTTT. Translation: CASSEGGTHNSPLHF.

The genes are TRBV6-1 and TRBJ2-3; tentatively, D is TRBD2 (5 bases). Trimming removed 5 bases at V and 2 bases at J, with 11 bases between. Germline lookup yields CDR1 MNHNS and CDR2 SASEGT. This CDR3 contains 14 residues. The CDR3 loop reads CASSWTSTTDTQYF. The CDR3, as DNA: TGTGCCAGCAGTTGGACTTCGACCACAGATACGCAGTATTTT.

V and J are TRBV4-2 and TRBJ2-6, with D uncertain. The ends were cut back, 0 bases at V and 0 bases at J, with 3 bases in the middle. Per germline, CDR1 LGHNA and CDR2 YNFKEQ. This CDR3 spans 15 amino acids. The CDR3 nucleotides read TGTGCCAGCAGCCAAGACAGCTCTGGGGCCAACGTCCTGACTTTC. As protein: CASSQDSSGANVLTF.